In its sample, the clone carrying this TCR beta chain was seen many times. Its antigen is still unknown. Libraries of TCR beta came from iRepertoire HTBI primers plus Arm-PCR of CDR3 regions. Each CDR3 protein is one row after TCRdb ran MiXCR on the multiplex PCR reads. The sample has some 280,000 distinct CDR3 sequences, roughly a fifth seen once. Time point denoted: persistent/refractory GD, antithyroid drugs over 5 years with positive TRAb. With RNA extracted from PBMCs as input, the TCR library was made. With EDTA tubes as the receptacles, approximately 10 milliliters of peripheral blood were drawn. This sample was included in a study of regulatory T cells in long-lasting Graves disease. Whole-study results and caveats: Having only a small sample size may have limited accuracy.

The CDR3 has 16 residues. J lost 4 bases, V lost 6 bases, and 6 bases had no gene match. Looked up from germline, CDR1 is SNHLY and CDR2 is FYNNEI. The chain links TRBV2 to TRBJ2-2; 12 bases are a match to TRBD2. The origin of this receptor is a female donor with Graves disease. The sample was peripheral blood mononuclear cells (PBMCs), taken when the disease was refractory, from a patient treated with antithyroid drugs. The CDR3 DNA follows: TGTGCCAGCAGCCCTACTAGCGGGAGGCTCACCGGGGAGCTGTTTTTT. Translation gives CASSPTSGRLTGELFF.